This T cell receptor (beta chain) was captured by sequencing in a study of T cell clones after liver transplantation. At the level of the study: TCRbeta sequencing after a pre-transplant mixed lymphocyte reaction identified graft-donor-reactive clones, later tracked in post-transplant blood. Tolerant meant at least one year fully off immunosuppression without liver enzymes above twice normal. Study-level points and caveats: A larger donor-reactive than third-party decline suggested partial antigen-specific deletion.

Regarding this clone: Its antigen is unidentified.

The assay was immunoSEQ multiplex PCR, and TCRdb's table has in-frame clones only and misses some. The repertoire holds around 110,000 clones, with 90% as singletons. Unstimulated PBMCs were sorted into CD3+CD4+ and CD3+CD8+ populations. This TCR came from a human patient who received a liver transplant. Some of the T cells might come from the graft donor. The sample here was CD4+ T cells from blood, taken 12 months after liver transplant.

Written as DNA, the CDR3 is TGCGCCAGCAGTCAATCTCGGACGACAACGGGGGAGCAGTACTTC. This codes for CASSQSRTTTGEQYF. The chain uses TRBV23-1 and TRBJ2-7, with D possibly TRBD2 on 5 matching bases. TRBV23-1 falls under the ORF class, with uncertain function. V lost 0 bases, J lost 7 bases, and 16 bases lay in between. This CDR3 has 15 residues.